Listed below are T cell receptor beta chains from one sample, sequenced in a study of Graves' ophthalmopathy and Graves' hyperthyroidism. TCRdb redid the calling of the multiplex PCR reads with MiXCR, one entry per CDR3 protein. The data show about 740,000 distinct CDR3 sequences, 35% to 50% seen once. The sequencing input was peripheral blood. The receptors shown here come from an adult man with Graves' ophthalmopathy. The CDR3 runs from the conserved cysteine through the conserved F or W. Each record gives: J gene, V gene, CDR3 protein.

J gene: TRBJ1-6; V gene: TRBV29-1; CDR3 protein: CSANDHGSYNSPLHF
J gene: TRBJ1-1; V gene: TRBV7-3; CDR3 protein: CASSLERGTEAFF
J gene: TRBJ2-7; V gene: TRBV11-2; CDR3 protein: CAWSVGFSSPYEQYF
J gene: TRBJ1-4; V gene: TRBV10-3; CDR3 protein: CAIRGTSGEKLFF
J gene: TRBJ1-4; V gene: TRBV5-8; CDR3 protein: CASRSWGTTNEKLFF
J gene: TRBJ2-2; V gene: TRBV2; CDR3 protein: CASRERDSNTGELFF
J gene: TRBJ2-5; V gene: TRBV11-2; CDR3 protein: CASSLLGTVQETQYF
J gene: TRBJ1-4; V gene: TRBV2; CDR3 protein: CASRSTGNEKLFF
J gene: TRBJ1-3; V gene: TRBV7-2; CDR3 protein: CASSLATGSKGNTIYF
J gene: TRBJ2-5; V gene: TRBV2; CDR3 protein: CASIHRDRGLGPETQYF
J gene: TRBJ1-1; V gene: TRBV20-1; CDR3 protein: CSALRTGSNTEAFF
J gene: TRBJ2-5; V gene: TRBV4-1; CDR3 protein: CASSQDAGQQETQYF
J gene: TRBJ1-5; V gene: TRBV9; CDR3 protein: CASSRDFGQPQHF
J gene: TRBJ1-5; V gene: TRBV29-1; CDR3 protein: CSSPRQGQPQHF
J gene: TRBJ2-5; V gene: TRBV6-1; CDR3 protein: CASSNSAGQETQYF
J gene: TRBJ2-5; V gene: TRBV6-1; CDR3 protein: CASRDFLLGQETQYF
J gene: TRBJ2-3; V gene: TRBV25-1; CDR3 protein: CASSEGTGGSTDTQYF
J gene: TRBJ1-5; V gene: TRBV10-3; CDR3 protein: CAISESQGGSTHF
J gene: TRBJ2-7; V gene: TRBV7-6; CDR3 protein: CASSNNRGARYEQYF
J gene: TRBJ2-7; V gene: TRBV7-9; CDR3 protein: CASSLVLSGSYEQYF
J gene: TRBJ1-1; V gene: TRBV6-4; CDR3 protein: CASSDDGENTEAFF
J gene: TRBJ2-7; V gene: TRBV29-1; CDR3 protein: CSVGGRMTYEQYF
J gene: TRBJ1-1; V gene: TRBV15; CDR3 protein: CATSNARRNTEAFF
J gene: TRBJ2-7; V gene: TRBV10-3; CDR3 protein: CAISDQDLTGEQYF
J gene: TRBJ2-5; V gene: TRBV5-6; CDR3 protein: CASSGDTGGQETQYF
J gene: TRBJ1-1; V gene: TRBV5-1; CDR3 protein: CASSSRTGALAEAFF
J gene: TRBJ2-7; V gene: TRBV11-2; CDR3 protein: CASSQGTSGTHEQHF
J gene: TRBJ1-2; V gene: TRBV7-2; CDR3 protein: CASSSTQGADYGYTF
J gene: TRBJ2-7; V gene: TRBV7-2; CDR3 protein: CASSPAVLDYEQYF
J gene: TRBJ2-7; V gene: TRBV13; CDR3 protein: CASSHPGQGEYEQYF
J gene: TRBJ2-5; V gene: TRBV7-9; CDR3 protein: CASSLGTGVVTETQYF
J gene: TRBJ1-6; V gene: TRBV2; CDR3 protein: CASTPTGVLSPLHF
J gene: TRBJ1-1; V gene: TRBV9; CDR3 protein: CASSVDVRASNTEAFF
J gene: TRBJ2-7; V gene: TRBV27; CDR3 protein: CASRSRDGGYEQYF
J gene: TRBJ1-5; V gene: TRBV15; CDR3 protein: CATSRDRGSQQPQHF
J gene: TRBJ2-5; V gene: TRBV7-2; CDR3 protein: CASIRGEKETQYF
J gene: TRBJ2-5; V gene: TRBV10-3; CDR3 protein: CAISGTGETQYF
J gene: TRBJ2-5; V gene: TRBV24-1; CDR3 protein: CATSDPGLAGGQETQYF
J gene: TRBJ1-6; V gene: TRBV5-6; CDR3 protein: CASRQVPNSPLHF
J gene: TRBJ2-5; V gene: TRBV20-1; CDR3 protein: CSASISGAQETQYF
J gene: TRBJ2-5; V gene: TRBV2; CDR3 protein: CASSEGTSQETQYF
J gene: TRBJ2-5; V gene: TRBV25-1; CDR3 protein: CASSRGLALEGTQYF
J gene: TRBJ1-1; V gene: TRBV29-1; CDR3 protein: CSVEILRVPTEASF
J gene: TRBJ1-5; V gene: TRBV24-1; CDR3 protein: CASRGTANQPQHF
J gene: TRBJ1-2; V gene: TRBV2; CDR3 protein: CASGANYGYTF
J gene: TRBJ1-5; V gene: TRBV10-2; CDR3 protein: CASSLGRTNQPQHF
J gene: TRBJ2-7; V gene: TRBV2; CDR3 protein: CASSLEFGLAVVEQYF
J gene: TRBJ2-7; V gene: TRBV2; CDR3 protein: CASRSTRREQYF
J gene: TRBJ2-6; V gene: TRBV7-9; CDR3 protein: CASSLAGGAGANVLTF
J gene: TRBJ1-2; V gene: TRBV7-9; CDR3 protein: CASSQDQGVNYGYTF
J gene: TRBJ1-3; V gene: TRBV3-1; CDR3 protein: CASSRRQSSGNTIYF
J gene: TRBJ1-5; V gene: TRBV7-2; CDR3 protein: CASSPDRGINQPQHF
J gene: TRBJ2-7; V gene: TRBV7-9; CDR3 protein: CASSLAGGINEQYF
J gene: TRBJ1-6; V gene: TRBV7-8; CDR3 protein: CASSLVGTGGSNSPLHF
J gene: TRBJ1-5; V gene: TRBV20-1; CDR3 protein: CSARDPGGRVGQPQHF